This entry describes one T cell receptor beta chain. This record comes from a study of shared T cell receptors in the human thymus. Here immunoSEQ multiplex PCR was the method, and the copy in TCRdb shows in-frame clones only, minus some. The top ten clones hold roughly 0.03% of a sample with 72,000 or so clones, 90% to 95% of them seen once. Per germline, CDR1 MNHNY and CDR2 SVGAGI (reference sequence). V was pared by 6 bases and J by 3 bases, with 11 bases between. The CDR3 length is 13 residues. Input material: thymocytes. The TCR originated in a human donor. V and J are TRBV6-6 and TRBJ2-5, with D possibly being TRBD1 (6 bases). The CDR3 DNA reads as TGTGCCAGCAGAACAGGGTTAGAAGAGACCCAGTACTTC. Amino acid sequence: CASRTGLEETQYF.